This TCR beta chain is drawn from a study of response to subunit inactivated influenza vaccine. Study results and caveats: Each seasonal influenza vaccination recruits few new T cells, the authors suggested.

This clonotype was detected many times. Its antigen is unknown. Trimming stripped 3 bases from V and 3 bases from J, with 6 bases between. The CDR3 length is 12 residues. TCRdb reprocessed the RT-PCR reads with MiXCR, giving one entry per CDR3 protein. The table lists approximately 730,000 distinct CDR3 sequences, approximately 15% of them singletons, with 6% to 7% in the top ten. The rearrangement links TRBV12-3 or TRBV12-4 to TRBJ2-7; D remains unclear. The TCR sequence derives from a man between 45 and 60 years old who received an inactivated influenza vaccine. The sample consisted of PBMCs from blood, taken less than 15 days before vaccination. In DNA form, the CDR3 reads TGTGCCAGCAGTTTCGGGTTCTACGAGCAGTACTTC. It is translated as CASSFGFYEQYF.